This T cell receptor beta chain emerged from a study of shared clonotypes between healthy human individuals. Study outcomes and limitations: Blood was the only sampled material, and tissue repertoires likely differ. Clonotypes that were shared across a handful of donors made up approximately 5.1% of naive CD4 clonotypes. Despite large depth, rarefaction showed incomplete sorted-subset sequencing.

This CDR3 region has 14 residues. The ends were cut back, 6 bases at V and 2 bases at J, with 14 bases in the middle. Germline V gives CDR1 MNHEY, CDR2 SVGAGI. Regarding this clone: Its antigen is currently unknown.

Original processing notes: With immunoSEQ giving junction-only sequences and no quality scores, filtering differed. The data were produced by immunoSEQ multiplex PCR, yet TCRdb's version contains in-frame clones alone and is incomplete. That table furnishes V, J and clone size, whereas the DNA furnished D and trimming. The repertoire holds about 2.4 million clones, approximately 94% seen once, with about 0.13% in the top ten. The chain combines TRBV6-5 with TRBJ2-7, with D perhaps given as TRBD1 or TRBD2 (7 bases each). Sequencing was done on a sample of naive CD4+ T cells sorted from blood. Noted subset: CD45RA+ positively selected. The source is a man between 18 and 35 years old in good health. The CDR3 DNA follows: TGTGCCAGCAGCCAGGGGGGGCCGGCCTACGAGCAGTACTTC. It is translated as CASSQGGPAYEQYF.